A single sample gave rise to the 10 T cell receptor beta chains below, sequenced in a study of cytomegalovirus exposure and HLA in healthy donors. TCRdb keeps only in-frame clones here, not all; method: immunoSEQ multiplex PCR. This table has over 100,000 clones, 80% to 90% appearing once. Sequencing was performed on PBMCs. The receptor set was obtained from a young woman in good health and CMV-seronegative.

This chain uses TRBV5-1 with TRBJ1-3; possibly TRBD1 for D (5 bases). The CDR3 runs to 15 residues. Germline values: CDR1 SGHRS, CDR2 YFSETQ. Trimming cost V 0 bases and J 2 bases, with 9 bases left between them. In DNA form, the CDR3 reads TGCGCCAGCAGCTTGGCAGACAGTGCTGGAAACACCATATATTTT. This translates into CASSLADSAGNTIYF.

The chain joins TRBV5-1 to TRBJ1-1, with D possibly TRBD1 on 6 matching bases. CDR1 SGHRS and CDR2 YFSETQ come from the germline V gene. The CDR3 contains 13 residues. Trimming stripped 2 bases from V and 8 bases from J, with 13 bases between. The CDR3 DNA sequence: TGCGCCAGCAGCTTCACACAGGGTACGGAAGCTTTCTTT. The encoded protein is CASSFTQGTEAFF. Full variable domain (rest looked up from reference TRBV5-1 and TRBJ1-1): KAGVTQTPRYLIKTRGQQVTLSCSPISGHRSVSWYQQTPGQGLQFLFEYFSETQRNKGNFPGRFSGRQFSNSRSEMNVSTLELGDSALYLCASSFTQGTEAFFGQGTRLTVV.

The chain links TRBV19 to TRBJ1-2, with D possibly TRBD1 on 6 matching bases. The CDR3 is 14 residues long. CDR1 and CDR2 (germline): LNHDA, SQIVND (reference sequence). Trimming stripped 9 bases from V and 2 bases from J, with 16 bases between. As DNA, the CDR3 is TGTGCCAGCACACTACAGGGATTCAACTATGGCTACACCTTC. This gives the protein CASTLQGFNYGYTF.

This clone was seen only a few times. The chain links TRBV7-8 to TRBJ1-2; TRBD1 might be the D (6 bases). Trimming removed 3 bases at V and 5 bases at J, with 13 bases between. CDR1 and CDR2 (germline): SGHVS, FQNEAQ. This CDR3 spans 14 amino acids. CDR3 bases: TGTGCCAGCAGCTTGGCTACAGGGCAATATGGCTACACCTTC. Its translation: CASSLATGQYGYTF. The full variable domain, completed using reference TRBV7-8 and TRBJ1-2, is GAGVSQSPRYKVAKRGQDVALRCDPISGHVSLFWYQQALGQGPEFLTYFQNEAQLDKSGLPSDRFFAERPEGSVSTLKIQRTQQEDSAVYLCASSLATGQYGYTFGSGTRLTVV.

This clone appeared a few times. The rearrangement links TRBV6-5 to TRBJ1-6; possible D gene TRBD1, 6 bases. The V and J ends lost 8 bases and 10 bases respectively, with 21 bases between them. CDR1 and CDR2 from the germline V gene are MNHEY and SVGAGI. The length of the CDR3 is 15 residues. The CDR3 DNA sequence: TGTGCCAGCTCAACCCTTGGGGGCCAGGGCTCACCCCTCCACTTT. This gives the protein CASSTLGGQGSPLHF.

The chain recombines TRBV5-1 with TRBJ1-3, with D maybe TRBD1 (5 bases). CDR3 length: 16 amino acids. The germline V and J ends were trimmed by 0 bases and 1 base, with 11 bases remaining between them. From germline, CDR1 is SGHRS and CDR2 YFSETQ. The CDR3 region has the DNA TGCGCCAGCAGCTTGGGACAGTCCCTATCTGGAAACACCATATATTTT. Its translation: CASSLGQSLSGNTIYF.

The gene calls are TRBV19 and TRBJ1-3, with a tentative D call TRBD1 (6 bases). V lost 6 bases and J lost 10, with 10 bases in between. This CDR3 has 11 amino acids. Germline CDR1 and CDR2: LNHDA and SQIVND (reference sequence). For the CDR3, the DNA is TGTGCCAGTAGAGGACAGAGGACCATATATTTT. Translating gives CASRGQRTIYF.

The rearrangement joins TRBV10-3 to TRBJ2-7, with no clear D. Looked up from germline, CDR1 is ENHRY and CDR2 is SYGVKD. The CDR3 runs 15 residues. V lost 10 bases and J 5 bases, leaving 24 bases between the germline ends. This chain's CDR3 is CATTRPAFPSNEQYF. The CDR3 DNA follows: TGTGCCACCACCAGGCCGGCCTTCCCAAGTAACGAGCAGTACTTC.

V is TRBV27 and J is TRBJ2-1; TRBD1 is a possible D gene (6 bases). Trimming removed 4 bases at V and 0 bases at J, with 13 bases between. Germline V gene lookup returns CDR1 MNHEY and CDR2 SMNVEV (reference sequence). The CDR3 is 16 amino acids. The CDR3 sequence: CASSSRQVPSYNEQFF. For the CDR3, the DNA is TGTGCCAGCAGTTCAAGACAGGTCCCCTCCTACAATGAGCAGTTCTTC.

The chain uses TRBV6-1 and TRBJ2-7; 7 positions match TRBD1. Germline assignment: CDR1 MNHNS and CDR2 SASEGT. The V segment lost 8 bases and the J segment 6 bases; nucleotides outside the gene matches: 16. The CDR3 extends over 15 amino acids. The CDR3 sequence is CASLRKGASLLEQYF. CDR3 coding DNA: TGTGCCAGCTTACGGAAGGGGGCCAGCCTCCTCGAGCAGTACTTC.